One and the same sample provided the 14 T cell receptor beta chains below, sequenced in a study of blood T cell repertoires in COVID-19 (dated by TCRdb to about 2020). The library relied on the immunoSEQ multiplex PCR assay. TCRdb retrieved this table from immuneACCESS and kept in-frame rearrangements only. Not all clones are present; in checked studies, unresolved V genes account for under half, and no reason is known for the remainder. For this sample the table gives approximately 200,000 clones, of which 84% were detected only once. The leading ten clones occupy roughly 7.8% of the sample. Specimen: peripheral blood. These receptors originate from an elderly woman with COVID-19, enrolled during active disease.

The chain employs TRBV18 and TRBJ2-7, with TRBD1 matching over 9 bases. CDR3 length: 14 amino acids. Germline values: CDR1 KGHSH, CDR2 LQKENI. J gave up 5 bases and V 3 bases, and 5 bases lay outside the gene matches. CDR3 protein: CASSPRDRANEQYF. The CDR3 DNA reads TGTGCCAGCTCACCGCGGGACAGGGCCAACGAGCAGTACTTC.

This rearrangement joins TRBV10-1 to TRBJ2-1; the match to TRBD2 covers 11 bases. The CDR3 runs 16 residues. V shed 5 bases, J shed 9 bases, and the junction held 12 bases outside the gene matches. The germline gives CDR1 WNHNN, CDR2 SYGVQD (reference sequence). The CDR3 loop is CASSCPTSGEPSEQFF. The CDR3 region has the DNA TGCGCCAGCAGTTGCCCGACTAGCGGGGAACCTAGTGAGCAGTTCTTC.

The sample holds a few counts of this clone. The CDR3 is CASSLAGQGIYEQYF. The DNA for the CDR3 is TGCGCCAGCAGCTTGGCCGGACAGGGGATCTACGAGCAGTACTTC. This chain connects TRBV5-1 to TRBJ2-7, with 9 bases aligning to TRBD1. With 0 bases clipped from V and 3 bases from J, the junction kept 4 bases outside the gene matches. CDR1 and CDR2 (germline): SGHRS, YFSETQ. CDR3 size: 15 residues.

V gene TRBV5-1 combines with J gene TRBJ2-5, with D possibly TRBD2 on 5 matching bases. CDR3 length equals 14 residues. Germline loops: CDR1 SGHRS, CDR2 YFSETQ. Trimming took off 9 bases at V and 1 base at J, with 16 bases between the two ends. CDR3 DNA sequence: TGCGCCACCCAGCTAAACGGACTCCAAGAGACCCAGTACTTC. Its translation: CATQLNGLQETQYF.

The chain recombines TRBV5-1 with TRBJ1-4; unclear D gene. CDR1 SGHRS and CDR2 YFSETQ come from the germline V gene. The CDR3 spans 14 residues. The germline V and J ends were trimmed by 2 bases and 6 bases, with 11 bases remaining between them. In nucleotides, the CDR3 is TGCGCCAGCAGCTTCGGGGTAGGCGATGAAAAACTGTTTTTT. This gives the protein CASSFGVGDEKLFF.

This chain uses TRBV28 with TRBJ2-2, with TRBD1 as a possible D gene (6 bases). V was pared by 6 bases and J by 1 base, with 9 bases between. This CDR3 comprises 14 residues. The germline V gene encodes CDR1 MDHEN and CDR2 SYDVKM. The CDR3 protein is CASRPGQNTGELFF. The CDR3 DNA follows: TGTGCCAGCAGACCGGGACAGAACACCGGGGAGCTGTTTTTT. The complete variable domain, with remaining parts taken from reference TRBV28 and TRBJ2-2, reads DVKVTQSSRYLVKRTGEKVFLECVQDMDHENMFWYRQDPGLGLRLIYFSYDVKMKEKGDIPEGYSVSREKKERFSLILESASTNQTSMYLCASRPGQNTGELFFGEGSRLTVL.

Only a few counts were recorded for this clone. The V call is TRBV5-1, the J call TRBJ1-4; TRBD1 matches at 7 bases. Trimming cost V 4 bases and J 2 bases; bases outside gene matches: 5. This CDR3 has 15 amino acids. CDR1 and CDR2 (germline): SGHRS, YFSETQ. The CDR3 DNA reads TGCGCCAGCAGCCCTGCGGGACAGACTAATGAAAAACTGTTTTTT. It encodes CASSPAGQTNEKLFF. The whole variable domain, filled in from reference TRBV5-1 and TRBJ1-4, reads KAGVTQTPRYLIKTRGQQVTLSCSPISGHRSVSWYQQTPGQGLQFLFEYFSETQRNKGNFPGRFSGRQFSNSRSEMNVSTLELGDSALYLCASSPAGQTNEKLFFGSGTQLSVL.

The J gene is TRBJ1-5, the V gene TRBV18; D remains ambiguous. Germline V gene data show CDR1 as KGHSH and CDR2 as LQKENI. The V end lost 6 bases, the J end lost 2 bases, and 8 bases lay between the germline ends. The CDR3 has 13 residues. The CDR3 region is CASSDGGNQPQHF. The CDR3 nucleotides are TGTGCCAGCTCCGACGGAGGCAATCAGCCCCAGCATTTT.

This sequence joins TRBV2 and TRBJ2-3; D is unclear. Germline lookup yields CDR1 SNHLY and CDR2 FYNNEI. Trimming removed 1 base from V and 9 bases from J, with 11 bases in between. This CDR3 comprises 13 residues. CDR3 nucleotide sequence: TGTGCCAGCAGTGAAGGGTTAGCTTGGACGCAGTATTTT. Translated, it gives CASSEGLAWTQYF.

The chain combines TRBV7-9 with TRBJ2-2; possibly TRBD1 for D (5 bases). The germline gives CDR1 SEHNR, CDR2 FQNEAQ (reference sequence). V dropped 3 bases and J dropped 5 bases, with 10 bases sitting between them. The CDR3 sequence is 14 residues long. The CDR3 sequence is CASSFGARTGELFF. CDR3 nucleotides: TGTGCCAGCAGCTTTGGGGCGAGGACCGGGGAGCTGTTTTTT.

V usage is TRBV5-1 and J usage is TRBJ2-7; a possible D gene is TRBD1 (5 bases). This CDR3 spans 14 amino acids. The V gene lost 4 bases and the J gene lost 1 base, with 12 bases spanning the gap. Per germline, CDR1 SGHRS and CDR2 YFSETQ. The CDR3: CASSPGHASYEQYF. DNA of the CDR3: TGCGCCAGCAGCCCCGGACACGCATCCTACGAGCAGTACTTC.

This chain links TRBV5-6 with TRBJ2-7; 7 bases agree with TRBD1. The V gene's germline CDR1 is SGHDT and CDR2 YYEEEE. This CDR3 is built from 14 residues. Unmatched junction bases numbered 18, after V lost 6 bases and J lost 12 bases. CDR3 region: CASTKPGQVSAWYF. CDR3 bases: TGTGCCAGCACCAAACCTGGACAGGTCAGTGCATGGTACTTC. The entire variable domain, with the rest obtained from reference TRBV5-6 and TRBJ2-7, is as follows: DAGVTQSPTHLIKTRGQQVTLRCSPKSGHDTVSWYQQALGQGPQFIFQYYEEEERQRGNFPDRFSGHQFPNYSSELNVNALLLGDSALYLCASTKPGQVSAWYFGPGTRLTVT.

This clone was detected once. The rearrangement joins TRBV27 to TRBJ2-3; perhaps TRBD2 as D (5 bases). In germline, CDR1 is MNHEY, CDR2 SMNVEV (reference sequence). Trimming shortened V by 7 bases and J by 0 bases, and 14 bases separated the two germline ends. The CDR3 totals 15 residues. DNA for the CDR3: TGTGCCAGCACCCCGAGAGGACTCAGCACAGATACGCAGTATTTT. Translation: CASTPRGLSTDTQYF.

V gene TRBV5-4 combines with J gene TRBJ1-1, with D possibly being TRBD1 (6 bases). Germline CDR1 and CDR2: SGHNT and YYREEE (reference sequence). The ends were cut back, 4 bases at V and 5 bases at J, with 21 bases in the middle. This CDR3 spans 16 amino acids. DNA of the CDR3: TGTGCCAGCAGCCCCGCCGTACAGGGAAGGGGGACTGAAGCTTTCTTT. Protein product: CASSPAVQGRGTEAFF.